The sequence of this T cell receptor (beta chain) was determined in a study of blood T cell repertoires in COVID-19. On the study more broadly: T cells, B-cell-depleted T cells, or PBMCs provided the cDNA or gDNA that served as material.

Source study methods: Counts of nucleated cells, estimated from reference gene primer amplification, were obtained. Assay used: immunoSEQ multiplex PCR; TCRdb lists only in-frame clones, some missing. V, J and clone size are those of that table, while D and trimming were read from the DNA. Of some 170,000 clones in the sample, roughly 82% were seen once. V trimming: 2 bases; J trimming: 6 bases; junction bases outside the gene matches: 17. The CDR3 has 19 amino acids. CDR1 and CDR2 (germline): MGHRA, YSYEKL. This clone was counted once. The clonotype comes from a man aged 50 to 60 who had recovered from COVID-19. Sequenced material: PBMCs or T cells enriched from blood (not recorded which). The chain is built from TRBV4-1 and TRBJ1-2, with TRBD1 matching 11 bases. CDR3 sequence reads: CASSQKLKRTGGAGDGYTF. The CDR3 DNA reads TGCGCCAGCAGCCAAAAACTAAAAAGGACAGGGGGCGCAGGAGATGGCTACACCTTC.